This T cell receptor beta chain emerged from a study of OX40 agonist ivuxolimab in advanced cancers. Regarding the complete study: Ivuxolimab, which targeted the costimulatory receptor OX40 (CD134), was an agonistic, fully human IgG2 monoclonal antibody. Intravenous ivuxolimab was administered to patients every 2 weeks at six dose levels: 0.01, 0.1, 0.3, 1.5, 3 and 10 mg/kg. The monotherapy dose-escalation portion (N of about 50 patients) of the phase I ivuxolimab trial is reported in the paper. Three dose-escalation patients achieved partial responses, one with hepatocellular carcinoma and two with cutaneous melanoma. Peripheral TCRbeta sequencing aimed to test whether ivuxolimab altered TCR sequence diversity and caused clonal T-cell expansion. Among the roughly 52 dose-escalation patients, 19 had hepatocellular carcinoma, roughly 15 melanoma, 9 renal cell carcinoma and 9 head and neck cancer. The dose-escalation cohort was 82.7% male with a mean age of approximately 60 years, ranging from roughly 23 to 90. Patients were allowed to have had prior anti-PD-1, anti-PD-L1 or anti-CTLA-4 therapy, and approximately 39% of the dose-escalation patients had been treated with checkpoint inhibitors.

What the work shows at the level of the full study, not this receptor alone: Partial responders in the 0.1-3.0 mg/kg groups had among the lowest normalized peripheral clonal expansion, especially among CD8+ T cells. The antigen specificity of the peripheral T cells that underwent clonal expansion was not determined. At doses of 0.1 to 3.0 mg/kg, clonal expansion of both CD4+ and CD8+ T cells in blood was seen between baseline and week 6. Low levels of normalized T-cell clonal expansion were also seen in some patients who did not respond. After ivuxolimab, expanded clones were on average more numerous among CD8+ T cells than among CD4+ T cells.

Inclusive of the bounding cysteine and phenylalanine, the CDR3 is 12 residues long. Solely the CDR3 DNA is kept, with 36 bases framed from the first base. According to the germline V gene, CDR1 reads SGHTA and CDR2 reads FQGNSA. V is pared back by 5 bases and J by 3 bases, with 7 bases lying between the germline termini. The trial excluded patients who had a history of autoimmune disease or were on systemic immunosuppression. Peripheral blood for TCR sequencing was collected from all dose cohorts at baseline, on cycle 4 day 1, and on cycle 7 day 1. Samples came from an open-label, multicenter, first-in-human phase I dose-escalation trial of ivuxolimab. Adults with locally advanced or metastatic melanoma, renal cell, hepatocellular, or head and neck squamous cell carcinoma were enrolled in the trial. Before TCR sequencing, CD4+ T cells and CD8+ T cells were sorted from peripheral blood as separate populations.

This clone showed up just a few times. Its antigen is still unknown. No much larger clone exists at a distance of one base, and base qualities are not known. To sequence the TCRbeta CDR3 region, genomic DNA was isolated from the sorted cells. TCRbeta CDR3 regions were sequenced using the immunoSEQ Assay. TCRdb took over this immuneACCESS table, retaining in-frame rearrangements with V and J assigned. Such tables are incomplete; in checked studies, under half of the missing clones stem from an unresolved V gene, and the remainder is unexplained. Present in this sample are 14,000 or so clones, 60% to 85% of which were seen just once. The ten biggest clones cover 36% of the sample.

Recombination connected TRBV7-2 to TRBJ1-1, with a weak D call of TRBD1 (5 bases match). The specimen comprised CD4+ or CD8+ T cells sorted from blood, sampled in a trial of the OX40 agonist ivuxolimab. The TCR originated in an adult with an advanced solid tumor such as melanoma, head and neck, liver or kidney cancer. CDR3 region: CASSRGYTEAFF. The DNA reads as follows: TGTGCCAGCAGCAGGGGTTACACTGAAGCTTTCTTT.